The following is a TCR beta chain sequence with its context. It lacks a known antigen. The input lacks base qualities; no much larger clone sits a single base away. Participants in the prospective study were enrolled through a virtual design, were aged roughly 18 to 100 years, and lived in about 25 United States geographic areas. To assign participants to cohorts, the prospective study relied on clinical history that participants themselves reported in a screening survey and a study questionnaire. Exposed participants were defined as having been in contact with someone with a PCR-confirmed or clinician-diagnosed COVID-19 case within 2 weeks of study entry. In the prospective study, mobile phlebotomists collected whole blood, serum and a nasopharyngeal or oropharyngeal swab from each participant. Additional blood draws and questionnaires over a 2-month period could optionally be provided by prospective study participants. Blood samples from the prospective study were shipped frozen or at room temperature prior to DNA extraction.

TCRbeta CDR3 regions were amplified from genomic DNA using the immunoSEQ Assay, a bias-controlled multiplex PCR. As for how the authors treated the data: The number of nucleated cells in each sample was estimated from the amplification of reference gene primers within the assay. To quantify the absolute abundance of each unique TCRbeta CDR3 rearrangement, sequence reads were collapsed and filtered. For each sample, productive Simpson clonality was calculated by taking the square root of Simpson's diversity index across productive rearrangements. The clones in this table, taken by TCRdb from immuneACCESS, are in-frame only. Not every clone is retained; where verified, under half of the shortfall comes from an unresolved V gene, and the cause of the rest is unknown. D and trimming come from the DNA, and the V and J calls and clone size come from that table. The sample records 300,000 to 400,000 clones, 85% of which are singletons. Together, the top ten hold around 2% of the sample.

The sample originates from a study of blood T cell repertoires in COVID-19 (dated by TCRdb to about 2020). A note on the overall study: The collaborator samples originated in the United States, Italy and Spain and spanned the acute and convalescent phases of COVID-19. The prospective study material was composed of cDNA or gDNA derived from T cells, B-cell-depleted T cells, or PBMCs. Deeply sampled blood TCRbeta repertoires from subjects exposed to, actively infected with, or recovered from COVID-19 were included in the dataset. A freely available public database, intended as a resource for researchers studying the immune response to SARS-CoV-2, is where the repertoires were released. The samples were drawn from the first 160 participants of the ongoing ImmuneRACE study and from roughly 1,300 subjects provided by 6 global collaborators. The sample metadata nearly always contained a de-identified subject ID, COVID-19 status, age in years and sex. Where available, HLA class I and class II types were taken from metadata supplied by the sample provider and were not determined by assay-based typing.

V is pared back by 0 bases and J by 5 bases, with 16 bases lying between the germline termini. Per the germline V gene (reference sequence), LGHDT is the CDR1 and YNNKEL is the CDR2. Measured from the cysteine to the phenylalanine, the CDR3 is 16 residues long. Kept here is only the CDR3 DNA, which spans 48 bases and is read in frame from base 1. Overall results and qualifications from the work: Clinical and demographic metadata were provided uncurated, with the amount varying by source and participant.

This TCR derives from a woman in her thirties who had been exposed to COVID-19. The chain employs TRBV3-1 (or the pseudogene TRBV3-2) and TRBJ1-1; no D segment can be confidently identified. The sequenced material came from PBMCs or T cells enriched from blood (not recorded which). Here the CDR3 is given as CASSQEILSGLTEAFF. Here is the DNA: TGTGCCAGCAGCCAAGAAATACTCTCAGGATTGACTGAAGCTTTCTTT.